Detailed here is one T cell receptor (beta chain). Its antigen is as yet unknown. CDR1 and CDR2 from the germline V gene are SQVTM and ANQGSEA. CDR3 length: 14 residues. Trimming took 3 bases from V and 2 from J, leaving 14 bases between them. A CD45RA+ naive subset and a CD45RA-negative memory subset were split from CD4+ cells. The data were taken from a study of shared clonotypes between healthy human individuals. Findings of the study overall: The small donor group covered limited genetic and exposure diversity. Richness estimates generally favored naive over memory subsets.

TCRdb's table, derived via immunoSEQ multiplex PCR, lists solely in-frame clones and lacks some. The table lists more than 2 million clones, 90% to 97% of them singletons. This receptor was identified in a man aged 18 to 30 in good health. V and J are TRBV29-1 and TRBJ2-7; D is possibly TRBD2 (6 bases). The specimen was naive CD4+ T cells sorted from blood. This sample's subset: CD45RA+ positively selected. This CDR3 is CSVDLGTGAYEQYF. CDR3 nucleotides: TGCAGCGTTGATCTCGGGACGGGGGCCTACGAGCAGTACTTC.